This TCR beta chain was recorded in a study of blood T cell repertoires in COVID-19. Study information: Sample material is recorded as cDNA or gDNA derived from T cells, B-cell-depleted T cells, or PBMCs.

Authors' methods: Using reference gene primer amplification, nucleated cell counts were estimated. Clones were sequenced by immunoSEQ multiplex PCR, and TCRdb holds only the in-frame ones, with some missing. For V, J and clone size, that table is used; D and trimming come from the DNA. The sample consists of some 170,000 clones, 60% to 85% of them appearing once. The germline V gene encodes CDR1 SGDLS and CDR2 YYNGEE. CDR3 length: 15 amino acids. V lost 5 bases to trimming and J lost 4 bases, with 15 bases between them. Sequenced input: peripheral blood. The V and J genes are TRBV9 and TRBJ2-2; tentative D call: TRBD2 (5 bases). The receptor's source is a man in his sixties with acute or convalescent COVID-19. The CDR3, as DNA: TGTGCCAGCAGTTGGTCTACTGAGGGCACCGGGGAGCTGTTTTTT. This encodes CASSWSTEGTGELFF.